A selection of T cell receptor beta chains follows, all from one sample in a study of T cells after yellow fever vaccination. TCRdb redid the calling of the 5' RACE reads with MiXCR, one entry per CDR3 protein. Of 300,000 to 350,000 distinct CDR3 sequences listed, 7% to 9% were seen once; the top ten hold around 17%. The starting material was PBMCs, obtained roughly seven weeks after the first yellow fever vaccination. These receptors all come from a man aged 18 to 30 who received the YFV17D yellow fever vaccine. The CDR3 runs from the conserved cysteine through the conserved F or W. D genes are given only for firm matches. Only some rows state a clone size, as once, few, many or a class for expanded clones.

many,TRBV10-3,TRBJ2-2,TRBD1,TGTGCCATCAGAAGACAGGGTGCCACCGGGGAGCTGTTTTTT,CAIRRQGATGELFF
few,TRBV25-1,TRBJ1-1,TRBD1,TGTGCCAGCAGTGAAAGGACAGGGACCAAAGCTTTCTTT,CASSERTGTKAFF
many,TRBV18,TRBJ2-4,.,TGTGCCAGCTCACCACGTAGGGGGAACATTCAGTACTTC,CASSPRRGNIQYF
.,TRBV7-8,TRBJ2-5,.,TGTGCCAGCACCTCCCGGGGCGCGCGGACTTCCCAGTACTTC,CASTSRGARTSQYF
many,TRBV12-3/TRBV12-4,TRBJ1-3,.,TGTGCCAGCAGTTTAGGCCTCCCAGGGTTAAACACCATATATTTT,CASSLGLPGLNTIYF
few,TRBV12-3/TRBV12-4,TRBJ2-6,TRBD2,TGTGCCAGCAGTTTCGCCGGCCGAGCGGGGATCTTTTCGGGGGCCAACGTCCTGACTTTC,CASSFAGRAGIFSGANVLTF
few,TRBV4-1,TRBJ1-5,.,TGCGCCAGCAGCCAGTTAAGTAATAGCAATCAGCCCCAGCATTTT,CASSQLSNSNQPQHF
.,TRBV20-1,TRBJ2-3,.,TGCAGTGCTAGTGCAGGGAGCACAGATACGCAGTATTTT,CSASAGSTDTQYF
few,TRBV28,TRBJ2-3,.,TGTGCCAGCAGTTTAGTTAGCGATTCCACAGATACGCAGTATTTT,CASSLVSDSTDTQYF
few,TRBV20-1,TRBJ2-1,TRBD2,TGCAGTGCTTGGGGGGGTTCCAGCTCCTACAATGAGCAGTTCTTC,CSAWGGSSSYNEQFF
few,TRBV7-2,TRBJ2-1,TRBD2,TGTGCCAGCAGGCGGGGGGCCTACAATGAGCAGTTCTTC,CASRRGAYNEQFF
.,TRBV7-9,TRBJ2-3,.,TGTGCCAGCAGCCCGCCACAGGATCTCACAGATACGCAGTATTTT,CASSPPQDLTDTQYF
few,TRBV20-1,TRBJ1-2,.,TGCAGTGCCACCGCAGGGGTAGGCGGGGATGGCTACACCTTC,CSATAGVGGDGYTF
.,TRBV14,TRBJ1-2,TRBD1,TGTGCCAGCAGCCTCCGATCCGGGACAGAGAACTATGGCTACACCTTC,CASSLRSGTENYGYTF
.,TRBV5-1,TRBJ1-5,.,TGCGCCAGCAGCTTGGGGCAGGATTGGAGCGGCAATCAGCCCCAGCATTTT,CASSLGQDWSGNQPQHF